This T cell receptor (beta chain) was profiled in a study of T cell responses to AZD1222 COVID-19 vaccine. The repertoire was sequenced with immunoSEQ multiplex PCR; TCRdb's copy has only in-frame clones and lacks some. The data contain 120,000 or so clones, approximately 92% of them singletons. Doses given second, at about 4 or about 12 weeks, were pooled. A remark on this clone: The antigen remains unidentified.

CDR3 length: 15 residues. Germline V lookup: CDR1 LNHDA, CDR2 SQIVND (reference sequence). Unmatched junction bases numbered 6, after V lost 3 bases and J lost 6 bases. Study outcomes and limitations: With dominance at 160-218 and 743-854, vaccine-associated CD4 TCRs spanned spike. The donor group comprised mostly white British people and more females; the analysis possibly underestimated clonal diversity. Sampled repertoires all dated from after the peak T cell response.

This specimen was peripheral blood, taken 28 days after the second AZD1222 dose. The receptor's source is an adult who received the AZD1222 COVID-19 vaccine. This sequence joins TRBV19 and TRBJ2-1, with 9 nucleotides matching TRBD1. The CDR3 DNA sequence: TGTGCCAGTAGTATGGGGACAGGGTACTCCAATGAGCAGTTCTTC. Translated, it gives CASSMGTGYSNEQFF.